The 11 T cell receptor beta chains below come from one sample, sequenced in a study of blood T cell repertoires in COVID-19. Only in-frame clones appear in the TCRdb table, and some are missing; sequencing was by immunoSEQ multiplex PCR. Here the sample spans some 300,000 clones, 75% to 90% being singletons. Sequenced material: peripheral blood. The receptors originated from a woman aged 45-59 years with COVID-19, enrolled during active disease.

This sequence joins TRBV9 and TRBJ1-2; the D is unclear. There are 14 residues in the CDR3. Germline-derived CDR1 and CDR2 are SGDLS and YYNGEE. Trimming cost V 0 bases and J 4 bases, with 10 bases left between them. The CDR3 here is CASSVGDITYGYTF. CDR3 DNA sequence: TGTGCCAGCAGCGTAGGAGACATTACCTATGGCTACACCTTC.

J is TRBJ2-1 and V is TRBV28; possible D gene TRBD2, 6 bases. Germline CDR1 MDHEN, CDR2 SYDVKM. The CDR3 totals 15 residues. Trimming removed 7 bases at V and 6 bases at J, with 19 bases between. CDR3 sequence reads: CASIQWDSRGNEQFF. The CDR3 bases are TGTGCCAGCATTCAATGGGACTCTCGGGGCAATGAGCAGTTCTTC.

The chain is built from TRBV18 and TRBJ1-1, with D possibly being TRBD1 (6 bases). The germline CDR1 and CDR2 sequences are KGHSH and LQKENI. The CDR3 spans 14 residues. V lost 4 bases to trimming and J lost 11 bases, with 20 bases between them. The CDR3 reads CASSQSALTGTAFF. The CDR3 coding sequence is TGTGCCAGCTCACAGTCCGCCCTAACAGGGACGGCTTTCTTT.

The J gene is TRBJ2-3, the V gene TRBV18, with TRBD2 matching 12 bases. Germline V CDR1 and CDR2: KGHSH, LQKENI. J lost 3 bases, V lost 2 bases, and 3 bases had no gene match. The CDR3 consists of 16 residues. Here the CDR3 DNA reads TGTGCCAGCTCACCAAGACTAGCGGGAGCAACAGATACGCAGTATTTT. Protein sequence: CASSPRLAGATDTQYF.

J is TRBJ2-7 and V is TRBV4-2; maybe TRBD2 (5 bases). V lost 0 bases to trimming and J lost 3 bases, with 12 bases between them. Germline V CDR1 and CDR2: LGHNA, YNFKEQ. This CDR3 region has 15 residues. CDR3 in amino acids: CASSQDAEAHYEQYF. The CDR3 nucleotides are TGTGCCAGCAGCCAAGATGCGGAGGCCCACTACGAGCAGTACTTC.

This chain uses TRBV29-1 with TRBJ1-1; 12 positions match TRBD1. CDR3 length equals 13 residues. The junction had 13 bases not matched to a gene; V was cut back by 7 bases and J by 13 bases. Germline loops: CDR1 SQVTM, CDR2 ANQGSEA. The CDR3, as DNA: TGCAGCGCCGACGGGACAGGGGGCCTCGTGGATTTCTTT. It yields the protein CSADGTGGLVDFF.

This clone was seen only once. The V gene is TRBV27, the J gene TRBJ2-1, with 9 bases identical to TRBD1. V was clipped by 6 bases and J by 9 bases; unmatched bases: 6. Germline CDR1 MNHEY, CDR2 SMNVEV (reference sequence). CDR3 size: 13 residues. The chain's CDR3 is CASSYRGLIEQFF. As DNA, the CDR3 is TGTGCCAGCAGCTACAGGGGGCTCATTGAGCAGTTCTTC.

The V call is TRBV7-8, the J call TRBJ2-7; possibly TRBD1 for D (6 bases). The CDR3 sequence is 13 residues long. Germline V gene data show CDR1 as SGHVS and CDR2 as FQNEAQ. V lost 8 bases, J lost 3 bases, and 14 bases lay in between. CDR3 DNA sequence: TGTGCCAGCCGAACAGGGCCGGGCTACGAGCAGTACTTC. Its translation: CASRTGPGYEQYF.

This chain uses TRBV10-1 with TRBJ2-1; 9 nucleotides line up with TRBD2. This CDR3 is 15 amino acids long. Trimming cost V 6 bases and J 1 base; bases outside gene matches: 4. Germline V lookup: CDR1 WNHNN, CDR2 SYGVQD (reference sequence). CDR3 in DNA: TGCGCCAGCAGCGCTAGCGGGATTTCCTACAATGAGCAGTTCTTC. This encodes CASSASGISYNEQFF.

Ten or more counts support this clone. The chain carries TRBV15 and TRBJ1-2, with TRBD1 identical over 7 bases. Germline V gene data show CDR1 as LNHNV and CDR2 as YYDKDF (reference sequence). CDR3 size: 15 residues. The junction had 12 bases not matched to a gene; V was cut back by 5 bases and J by 6 bases. The CDR3 bases are TGTGCCACCAGCTCCCGGACAGGCACTGGGGATGGCTACACCTTC. Protein sequence: CATSSRTGTGDGYTF.

The chain joins TRBV12-3 or TRBV12-4 to TRBJ1-1, with D hard to call. V lost 2 bases and J 1 base, leaving 5 bases between the germline ends. The CDR3 runs 13 residues. CDR3 region: CASSLNRNTEAFF. The DNA for the CDR3 is TGTGCCAGCAGTTTAAATCGGAACACTGAAGCTTTCTTT.